A selection of T cell receptor beta chains follows, all from one sample in a study of yellow fever vaccine responses in identical twins. TCRdb processed the RT-PCR reads anew with MiXCR; each CDR3 protein has one entry. The table shows roughly 570 distinct CDR3 sequences, with around 80% occurring only once. Source: T cells from blood (PBMCs), unsorted or a sorted subset (not recorded which), taken before or after yellow fever vaccination (not recorded which). These receptors all come from a female donor who received the yellow fever vaccine. CDR3s include the opening cysteine and the closing phenylalanine or tryptophan. A D gene is named only where the DNA matches it firmly.

v_call: TRBV11-3
j_call: TRBJ2-1
d_call: TRBD1
cdr3_nt: TGTGCCAGCAGTTCCGGGACAGGCCTTGTAGAGCAGTTCTTC
cdr3_aa: CASSSGTGLVEQFF